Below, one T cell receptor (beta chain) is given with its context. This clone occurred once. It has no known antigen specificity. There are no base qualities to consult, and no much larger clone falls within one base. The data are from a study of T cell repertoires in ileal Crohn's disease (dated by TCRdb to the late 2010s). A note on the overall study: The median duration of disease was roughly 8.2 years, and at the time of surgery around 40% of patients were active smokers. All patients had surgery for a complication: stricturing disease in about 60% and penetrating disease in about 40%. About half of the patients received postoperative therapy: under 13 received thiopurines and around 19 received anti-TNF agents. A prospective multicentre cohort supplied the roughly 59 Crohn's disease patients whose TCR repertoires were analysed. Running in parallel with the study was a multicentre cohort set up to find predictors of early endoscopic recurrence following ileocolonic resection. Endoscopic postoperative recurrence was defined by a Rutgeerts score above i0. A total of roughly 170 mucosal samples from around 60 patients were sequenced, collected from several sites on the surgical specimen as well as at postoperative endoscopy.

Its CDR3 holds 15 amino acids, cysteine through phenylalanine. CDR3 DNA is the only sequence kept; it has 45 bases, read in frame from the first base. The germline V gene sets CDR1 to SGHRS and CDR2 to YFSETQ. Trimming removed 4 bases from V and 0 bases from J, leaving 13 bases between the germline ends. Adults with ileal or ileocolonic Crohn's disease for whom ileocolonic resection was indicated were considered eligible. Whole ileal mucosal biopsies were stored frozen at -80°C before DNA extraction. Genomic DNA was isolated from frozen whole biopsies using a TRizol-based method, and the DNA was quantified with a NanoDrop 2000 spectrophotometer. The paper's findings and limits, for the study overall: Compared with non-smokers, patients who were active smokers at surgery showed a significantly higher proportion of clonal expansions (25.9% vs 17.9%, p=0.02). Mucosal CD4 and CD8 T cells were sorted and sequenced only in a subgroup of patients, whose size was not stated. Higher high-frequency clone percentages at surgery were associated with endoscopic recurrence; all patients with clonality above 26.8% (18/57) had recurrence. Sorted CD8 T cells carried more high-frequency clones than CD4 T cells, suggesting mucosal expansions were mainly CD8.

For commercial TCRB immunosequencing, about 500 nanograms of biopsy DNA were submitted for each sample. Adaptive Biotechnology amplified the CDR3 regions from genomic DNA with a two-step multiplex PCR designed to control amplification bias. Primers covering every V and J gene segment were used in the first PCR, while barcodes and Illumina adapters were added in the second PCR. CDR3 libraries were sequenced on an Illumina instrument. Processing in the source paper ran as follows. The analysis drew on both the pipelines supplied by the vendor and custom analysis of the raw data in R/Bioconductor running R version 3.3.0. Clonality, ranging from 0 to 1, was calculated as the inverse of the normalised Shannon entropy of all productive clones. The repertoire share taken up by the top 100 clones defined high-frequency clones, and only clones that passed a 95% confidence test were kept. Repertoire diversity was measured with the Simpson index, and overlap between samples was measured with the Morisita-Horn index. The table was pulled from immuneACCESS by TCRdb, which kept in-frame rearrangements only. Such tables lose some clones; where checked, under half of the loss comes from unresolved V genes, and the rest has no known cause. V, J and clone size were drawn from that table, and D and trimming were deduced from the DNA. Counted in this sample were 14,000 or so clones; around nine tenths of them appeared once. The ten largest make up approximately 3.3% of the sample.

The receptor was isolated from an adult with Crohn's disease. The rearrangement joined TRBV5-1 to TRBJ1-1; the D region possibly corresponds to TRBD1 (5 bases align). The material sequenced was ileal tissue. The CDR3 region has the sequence CASSRGEMMNTEAFF. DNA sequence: TGCGCCAGCAGCCGGGGGGAAATGATGAACACTGAAGCTTTCTTT.